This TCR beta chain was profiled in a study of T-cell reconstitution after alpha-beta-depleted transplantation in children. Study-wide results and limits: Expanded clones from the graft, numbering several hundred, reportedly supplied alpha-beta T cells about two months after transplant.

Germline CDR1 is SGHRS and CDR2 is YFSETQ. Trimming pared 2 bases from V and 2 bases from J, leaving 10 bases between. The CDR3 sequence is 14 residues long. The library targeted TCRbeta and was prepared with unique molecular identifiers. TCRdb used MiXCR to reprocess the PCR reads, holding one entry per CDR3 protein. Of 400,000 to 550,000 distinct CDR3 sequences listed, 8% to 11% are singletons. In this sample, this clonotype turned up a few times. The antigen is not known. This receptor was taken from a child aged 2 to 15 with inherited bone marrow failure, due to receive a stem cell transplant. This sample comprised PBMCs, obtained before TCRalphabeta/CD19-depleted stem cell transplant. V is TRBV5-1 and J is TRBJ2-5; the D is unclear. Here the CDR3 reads CASSLRTQQETQYF. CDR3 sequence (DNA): TGCGCCAGCAGCTTACGGACCCAGCAAGAGACCCAGTACTTC.